This T cell receptor beta chain was obtained from a study of shared clonotypes between healthy human individuals. TCRdb's copy holds only in-frame clones and misses some; the assay was immunoSEQ multiplex PCR. The table shows about 2 million clones, with about 95% occurring only once. The naive CD8 subset, CD45RO-negative cells positively selected for CCR7, excluded terminally differentiated effector memory CD45RA+ cells. This CDR3 has 11 residues. Germline CDR1 and CDR2: SGHNT and YYREEE (reference sequence). The germline V and J ends were trimmed by 5 bases and 7 bases, with 7 bases remaining between them. As concerns this clone: Its antigen remains unknown. The identical CDR3 is also encoded by other nucleotide sequences in the sample.

Study-wide results and limits: About 5% of naive CD4 clonotypes were shared across a handful of donors. Despite large depth, rarefaction showed incomplete sorted-subset sequencing. Blood alone was sampled, and tissue repertoires likely differ.

The genes are TRBV5-4 and TRBJ2-1; unclear D gene. The TCR was taken from a young man in good health. The sequenced sample consisted of naive CD8+ T cells sorted from blood. The CDR3: CASSFGNEQFF. CDR3 DNA sequence: TGTGCCAGCAGTTTTGGAAATGAGCAGTTCTTC.